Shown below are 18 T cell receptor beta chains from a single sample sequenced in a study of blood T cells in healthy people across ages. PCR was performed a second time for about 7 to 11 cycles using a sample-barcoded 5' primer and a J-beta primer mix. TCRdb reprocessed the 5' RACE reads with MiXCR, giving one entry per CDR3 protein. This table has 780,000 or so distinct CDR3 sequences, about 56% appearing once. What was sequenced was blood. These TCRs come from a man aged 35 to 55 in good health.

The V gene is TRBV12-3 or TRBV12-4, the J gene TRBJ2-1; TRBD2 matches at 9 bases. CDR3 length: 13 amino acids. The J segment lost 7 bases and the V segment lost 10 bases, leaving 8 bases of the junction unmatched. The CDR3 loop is CATRLAERNEQFF. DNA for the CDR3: TGTGCCACCAGACTAGCGGAGCGGAATGAGCAGTTCTTC.

The CDR3 protein is CASTLDRGGISVTQYF. As DNA, the CDR3 is TGTGCCAGCACCCTGGACAGGGGGGGCATTAGTGTGACCCAGTACTTC. V is TRBV28 and J is TRBJ2-7, with TRBD1 matching over 10 bases. The J call could be wrong; TRBJ2-5 is a better fit for the DNA end. CDR1 and CDR2 (germline): MDHEN, SYDVKM. The CDR3 runs 16 residues.

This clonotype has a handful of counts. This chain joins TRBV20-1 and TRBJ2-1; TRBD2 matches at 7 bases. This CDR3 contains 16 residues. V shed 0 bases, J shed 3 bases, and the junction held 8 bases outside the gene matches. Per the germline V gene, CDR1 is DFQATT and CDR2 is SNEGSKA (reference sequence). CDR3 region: CSARDYLAVDYNEQFF. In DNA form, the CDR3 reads TGCAGTGCTAGAGACTATCTAGCGGTTGACTACAATGAGCAGTTCTTC.

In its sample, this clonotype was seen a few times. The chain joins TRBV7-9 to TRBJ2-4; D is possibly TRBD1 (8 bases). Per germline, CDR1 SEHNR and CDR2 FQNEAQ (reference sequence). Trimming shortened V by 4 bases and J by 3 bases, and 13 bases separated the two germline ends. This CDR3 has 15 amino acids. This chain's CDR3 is CASSWTGRDKNIQYF. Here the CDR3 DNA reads TGTGCCAGCAGCTGGACAGGGAGGGACAAAAACATTCAGTACTTC.

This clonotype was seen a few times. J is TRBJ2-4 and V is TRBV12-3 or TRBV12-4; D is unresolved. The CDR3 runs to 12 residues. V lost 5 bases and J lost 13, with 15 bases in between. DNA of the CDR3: TGTGCCAGCAGTCCTGACCCCGGAGAGCAGTACTTC. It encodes CASSPDPGEQYF.

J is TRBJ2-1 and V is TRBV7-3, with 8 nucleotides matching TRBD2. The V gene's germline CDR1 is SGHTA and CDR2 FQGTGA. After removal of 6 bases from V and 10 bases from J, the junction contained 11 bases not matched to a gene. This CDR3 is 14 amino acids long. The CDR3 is CASRVAGLTGEQFF. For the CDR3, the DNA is TGTGCCAGCAGAGTAGCGGGACTTACGGGAGAGCAGTTCTTC.

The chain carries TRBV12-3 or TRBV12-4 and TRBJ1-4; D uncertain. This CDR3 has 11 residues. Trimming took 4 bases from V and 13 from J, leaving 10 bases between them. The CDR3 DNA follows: TGTGCCAGCAGTTCCCAAAGGGCACTGTTTTTT. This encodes CASSSQRALFF.

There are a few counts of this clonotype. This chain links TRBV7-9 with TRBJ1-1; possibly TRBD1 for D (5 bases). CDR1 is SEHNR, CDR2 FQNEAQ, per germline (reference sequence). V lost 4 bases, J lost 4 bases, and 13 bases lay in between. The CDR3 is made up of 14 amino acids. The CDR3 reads CASSWGSAGTEAFF. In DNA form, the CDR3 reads TGTGCCAGCAGCTGGGGCTCGGCAGGCACTGAAGCTTTCTTT.

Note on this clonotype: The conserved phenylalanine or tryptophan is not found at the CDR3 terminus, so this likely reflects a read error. DNA for the CDR3: TGTGCCAGCAGCCAAGGGACTAGCGGGGGGGCGCCAGATACGCAGTATCTT. It codes for CASSQGTSGGAPDTQYL. V is TRBV4-2 and J is TRBJ2-3; 15 bases fit TRBD2. V lost 1 base, J lost 4 bases, and 3 bases stayed unmatched. The CDR3 contains 17 residues. Germline V gene sequence: CDR1 LGHNA, CDR2 YNFKEQ.

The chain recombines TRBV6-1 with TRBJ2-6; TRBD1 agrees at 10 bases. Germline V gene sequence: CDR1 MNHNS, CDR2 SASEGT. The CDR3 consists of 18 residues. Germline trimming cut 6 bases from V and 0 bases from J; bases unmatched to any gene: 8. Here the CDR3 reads CASRVQDRGVSGANVLTF. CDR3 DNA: TGTGCCAGCAGGGTACAGGACAGGGGGGTCTCTGGGGCCAACGTCCTGACTTTC.

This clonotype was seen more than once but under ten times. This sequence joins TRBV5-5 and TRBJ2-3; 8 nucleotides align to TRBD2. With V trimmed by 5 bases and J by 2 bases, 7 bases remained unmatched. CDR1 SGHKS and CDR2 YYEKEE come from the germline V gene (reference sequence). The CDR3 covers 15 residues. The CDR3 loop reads CASSRPSGFTDTQYF. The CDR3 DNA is TGTGCCAGCAGTAGGCCTAGCGGGTTCACAGATACGCAGTATTTT.

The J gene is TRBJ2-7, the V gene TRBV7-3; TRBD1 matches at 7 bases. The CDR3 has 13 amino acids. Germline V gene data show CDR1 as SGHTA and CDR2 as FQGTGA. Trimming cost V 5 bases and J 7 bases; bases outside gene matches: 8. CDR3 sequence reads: CASSRDRNNEQYF. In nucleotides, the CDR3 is TGTGCCAGCAGCCGGGACAGAAACAATGAGCAGTACTTC.

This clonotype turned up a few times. The CDR3 is CASSLRTPDTQYF. The CDR3 DNA is TGTGCCAGCAGTTTGCGAACCCCAGATACGCAGTATTTT. The chain couples TRBV12-3 or TRBV12-4 to TRBJ2-3; the D is unclear. V lost 3 bases and J lost 4, with 8 bases in between. The CDR3 covers 13 residues.

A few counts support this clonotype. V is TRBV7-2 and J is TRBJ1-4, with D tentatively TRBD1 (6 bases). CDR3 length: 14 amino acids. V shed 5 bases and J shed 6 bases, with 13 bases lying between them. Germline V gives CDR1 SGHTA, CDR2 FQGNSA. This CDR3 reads CASSQQGSYEKLFF. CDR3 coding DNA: TGTGCCAGCAGCCAACAGGGTAGCTATGAAAAACTGTTTTTT. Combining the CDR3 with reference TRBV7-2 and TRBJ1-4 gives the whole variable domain GAGVSQSPSNKVTEKGKDVELRCDPISGHTALYWYRQSLGQGLEFLIYFQGNSAPDKSGLPSDRFSAERTGGSVSTLTIQRTQQEDSAVYLCASSQQGSYEKLFFGSGTQLSVL.

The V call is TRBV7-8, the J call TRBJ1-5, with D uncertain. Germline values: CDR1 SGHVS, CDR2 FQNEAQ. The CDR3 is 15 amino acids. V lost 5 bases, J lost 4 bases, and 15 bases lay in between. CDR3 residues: CASSRAISGNQPQHF. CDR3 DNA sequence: TGTGCCAGCAGCAGAGCCATAAGTGGAAATCAGCCCCAGCATTTT.

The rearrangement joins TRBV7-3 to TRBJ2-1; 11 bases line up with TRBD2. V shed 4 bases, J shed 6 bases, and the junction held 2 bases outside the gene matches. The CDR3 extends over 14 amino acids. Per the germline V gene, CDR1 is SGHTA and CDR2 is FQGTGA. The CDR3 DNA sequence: TGTGCCAGCAGCTCTAGCGGGGGGCTCAATGAGCAGTTCTTC. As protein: CASSSSGGLNEQFF.

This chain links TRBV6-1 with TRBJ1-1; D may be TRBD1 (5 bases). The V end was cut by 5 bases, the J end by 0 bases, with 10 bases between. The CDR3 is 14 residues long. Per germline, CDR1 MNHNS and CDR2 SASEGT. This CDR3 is CASSIGTVNTEAFF. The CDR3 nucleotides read TGTGCCAGCAGTATAGGGACGGTGAACACTGAAGCTTTCTTT.

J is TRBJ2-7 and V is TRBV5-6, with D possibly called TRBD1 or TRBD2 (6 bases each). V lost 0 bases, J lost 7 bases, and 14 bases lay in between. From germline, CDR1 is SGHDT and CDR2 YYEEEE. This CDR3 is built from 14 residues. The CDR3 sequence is CASSLAGGRGEQYF. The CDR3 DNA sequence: TGTGCCAGCAGCTTGGCTGGGGGGCGAGGAGAGCAGTACTTC.